The next 26 T cell receptor beta chains were all read from a single sample in a study of T cell repertoires in cytomegalovirus infection. TCRdb fed the reads into MiXCR, producing one record per CDR3 protein. The sample holds 570,000 or so distinct CDR3 sequences, just under 40% seen once. These TCRs' antigens remain unknown. The source was cultured PBMCs, collected from culture after CMV antigen stimulation. These receptors originate from a human donor in good health (CMV status not recorded). Some clones in this sample may be carry-over from other donors' samples.

This rearrangement joins TRBV5-4 to TRBJ2-1, with 7 bases fitting TRBD2. J was trimmed by 8 bases and V by 5 bases; bases with no gene match: 13. The CDR3 has 15 amino acids. The germline gives CDR1 SGHNT, CDR2 YYREEE (reference sequence). The CDR3 region is CASRPTSSMDYEQFF. The DNA of the CDR3 is TGTGCCAGCAGACCGACTAGCTCGATGGACTATGAGCAGTTCTTC.

This sequence joins TRBV27 and TRBJ1-2; 9 bases agree with TRBD1. The trim removed 7 bases at V and 4 bases at J, leaving 7 bases unmatched. The germline V gene encodes CDR1 MNHEY and CDR2 SMNVEV (reference sequence). The CDR3 is made up of 14 amino acids. DNA of the CDR3: TGTGCCAGCACCTACGGGACAGGGACCTATGGCTACACCTTC. Translating it yields CASTYGTGTYGYTF.

The J gene is TRBJ2-2, the V gene TRBV4-2; no clear D gene. Trimming removed 4 bases at V and 7 bases at J, with 10 bases between. From germline, CDR1 is LGHNA and CDR2 YNFKEQ. The CDR3 has 13 amino acids. In nucleotides, the CDR3 is TGTGCCAGCAGCCGAGTCGTAGACGGGGAGCTGTTTTTT. Translating it yields CASSRVVDGELFF.

The genes are TRBV12-3 or TRBV12-4 and TRBJ1-4; the D gene is possibly TRBD1 (5 bases). Trimming stripped 6 bases from V and 4 bases from J, with 12 bases between. CDR3 length equals 14 residues. CDR3 sequence reads: CASRSRDYNEKLFF. The DNA of the CDR3 is TGTGCCAGCAGGTCCCGGGACTATAATGAAAAACTGTTTTTT.

The chain employs TRBV20-1 and TRBJ2-5, with D tentatively TRBD1 (6 bases). With 6 bases removed from V and 0 bases from J, the gap between germline ends came to 8 bases. The germline gives CDR1 DFQATT, CDR2 SNEGSKA (reference sequence). This CDR3 region has 12 residues. The CDR3 loop reads CSARTDQETQYF. The CDR3, as DNA: TGCAGTGCACGGACAGACCAAGAGACCCAGTACTTC.

V usage is TRBV27 and J usage is TRBJ1-3, with TRBD1 identical over 10 bases. With 4 bases clipped from V and 0 bases from J, the junction kept 9 bases outside the gene matches. Per germline, CDR1 MNHEY and CDR2 SMNVEV (reference sequence). CDR3 length: 18 amino acids. The CDR3: CASSSRQGAINSGNTIYF. For the CDR3, the DNA is TGTGCCAGCAGTTCCCGACAGGGGGCAATAAACTCTGGAAACACCATATATTTT.

Many counts were recorded for this clonotype. The chain uses TRBV7-2 and TRBJ1-5, with 7 bases that match TRBD1. The germline CDR1 and CDR2 sequences are SGHTA and FQGNSA. This CDR3 has 16 amino acids. The V gene end was trimmed by 4 bases and the J gene end by 3 bases; junction bases not matched to a gene: 9. As DNA, the CDR3 is TGTGCCAGCAGCTCACAGGGGATGGGCTACAATCAGCCCCAGCATTTT. Amino acids: CASSSQGMGYNQPQHF.

The chain is built from TRBV6-2 or TRBV6-3 and TRBJ2-7; the D is unclear. Germline V gene data show CDR1 as MNHEY and CDR2 as SVGEGT. CDR3 length: 15 amino acids. The V and J ends lost 3 bases and 0 bases respectively, with 12 bases between them. The CDR3 DNA is TGTGCCAGCAGTTATCCGGACCCAAGCTCCTACGAGCAGTACTTC. Translated, it gives CASSYPDPSSYEQYF.

The V and J genes are TRBV15 and TRBJ2-4; TRBD2 is a possible D gene (6 bases). Per the germline V gene, CDR1 is LNHNV and CDR2 is YYDKDF (reference sequence). The CDR3 spans 15 residues. The V end lost 4 bases, the J end lost 3 bases, and 13 bases lay between the germline ends. CDR3 sequence: CATSKAGGVKNIQYF. DNA of the CDR3: TGTGCCACCAGCAAAGCGGGCGGAGTCAAAAACATTCAGTACTTC.

This chain connects TRBV6-1 to TRBJ2-3; 7 bases line up with TRBD2. The germline V gene has CDR1 MNHNS and CDR2 SASEGT. CDR3 length: 14 residues. The V segment lost 6 bases and the J segment 4 bases; nucleotides outside the gene matches: 7. The CDR3, as DNA: TGTGCCAGCAGGGGAGGGCCTTTGTCAGATACGCAGTATTTT. Protein: CASRGGPLSDTQYF.

The chain is built from TRBV30 and TRBJ1-1, with D possibly matching TRBD1 (5 bases). V was cut by 3 bases and J by 0 bases, with 11 bases left in between. The CDR3 extends over 14 amino acids. Germline assignment: CDR1 GTSNPN and CDR2 SVGIG (reference sequence). The CDR3 loop reads CAWRRGRVNTEAFF. The CDR3 DNA sequence: TGTGCCTGGAGAAGGGGCAGGGTGAACACTGAAGCTTTCTTT.

The chain recombines TRBV20-1 with TRBJ1-5; 9 nucleotides match TRBD1. The trim removed 3 bases at V and 7 bases at J, leaving 4 bases unmatched. Germline CDR1 reads DFQATT; CDR2 reads SNEGSKA (reference sequence). This CDR3 comprises 13 residues. In DNA, the CDR3 is TGCAGTGCTAGCGGGACAGGGACCCAGCCCCAGCATTTT. Its translation is CSASGTGTQPQHF.

This clonotype was seen a few times. The V and J genes are TRBV7-6 and TRBJ2-2; 9 bases match TRBD2. Germline V CDR1 and CDR2: SGHVS, FNYEAQ. The V gene end was trimmed by 5 bases and the J gene end by 8 bases; junction bases not matched to a gene: 12. The CDR3 extends over 16 amino acids. CDR3 protein: CASSQSSAGGTGELFF. The DNA for the CDR3 is TGTGCCAGCAGCCAAAGCTCAGCGGGGGGAACGGGGGAGCTGTTTTTT.

This clonotype was seen only once. V usage is TRBV2 and J usage is TRBJ2-3; 7 positions agree with TRBD1. Germline assignment: CDR1 SNHLY and CDR2 FYNNEI. This CDR3 has 12 amino acids. The V gene end was trimmed by 10 bases and the J gene end by 4 bases; junction bases not matched to a gene: 5. The CDR3 DNA is TGTGCCAACGACAGGGTAGCAGATACGCAGTATTTT. It codes for CANDRVADTQYF.

This chain joins TRBV7-2 and TRBJ2-2; D could derive from TRBD1 or TRBD2 (5 bases each). This CDR3 region has 12 residues. Germline V gene sequence: CDR1 SGHTA, CDR2 FQGNSA. The V end lost 0 bases, the J end lost 15 bases, and 11 bases lay between the germline ends. The CDR3 reads CASSLARGQVFF. DNA for the CDR3: TGTGCCAGCAGCTTAGCACGGGGCCAGGTGTTTTTT. Based on the CDR3 plus reference TRBV7-2 and TRBJ2-2, the full variable domain is GAGVSQSPSNKVTEKGKDVELRCDPISGHTALYWYRQSLGQGLEFLIYFQGNSAPDKSGLPSDRFSAERTGGSVSTLTIQRTQQEDSAVYLCASSLARGQVFFGEGSRLTVL.

The V gene is TRBV11-2, the J gene TRBJ1-1; D unclear. The CDR3 length is 12 residues. V was cut by 5 bases and J by 6 bases, with 10 bases left in between. Germline CDR1 reads SGHAT; CDR2 reads FQNNGV. CDR3 amino acids: CASSLGSPEAFF. The DNA for the CDR3 is TGTGCCAGCAGCCTGGGTAGTCCTGAAGCTTTCTTT.

This clonotype was recorded a few times. The gene calls are TRBV4-2 and TRBJ1-3; D call uncertain. Germline V gives CDR1 LGHNA, CDR2 YNFKEQ. Between the trimmed V and J ends, which lost 7 bases and 0 bases, there was a span of 10 bases. This CDR3 region has 14 residues. The CDR3 DNA reads TGTGCCAGCAAACAAAGCATCTCTGGAAACACCATATATTTT. Translating it yields CASKQSISGNTIYF.

The rearrangement uses TRBV20-1 and TRBJ1-6; 7 bases agree with TRBD1. The CDR3 spans 16 residues. CDR1 DFQATT and CDR2 SNEGSKA come from the germline V gene (reference sequence). Trimming removed 6 bases from V and 7 bases from J; junction bases left unmatched: 15. In DNA form, the CDR3 reads TGCAGTGCAAGGGTCGCTACCGGGACAGCAAATTCACCCCTCCACTTT. It yields the protein CSARVATGTANSPLHF.

The chain has TRBV12-3 or TRBV12-4 and TRBJ2-1; TRBD2 aligns across 8 bases. The trim removed 6 bases at V and 5 bases at J, leaving 9 bases unmatched. The CDR3 has 15 amino acids. CDR3 amino acids: CASSRRSGGNNEQFF. CDR3 DNA sequence: TGTGCCAGCAGCCGACGGAGCGGGGGAAACAATGAGCAGTTCTTC.

The J gene is TRBJ1-6, the V gene TRBV2, with D perhaps matching TRBD1 (5 bases). Germline V CDR1 and CDR2: SNHLY, FYNNEI. The CDR3 length is 14 residues. Trimming stripped 5 bases from V and 5 bases from J, with 10 bases between. Here the CDR3 reads CASSPRQNNSPLHF. In DNA form, the CDR3 reads TGTGCCAGCAGTCCCCGACAGAATAATTCACCCCTCCACTTT.

V usage is TRBV6-6 and J usage is TRBJ1-1; TRBD1 matches at 8 bases. Germline CDR1 and CDR2: MNHNY and SVGAGI (reference sequence). CDR3 length: 14 amino acids. With 5 bases clipped from V and 2 bases from J, the junction kept 4 bases outside the gene matches. CDR3 amino acids: CASSVAGGNTEAFF. CDR3 in DNA: TGTGCCAGCAGTGTGGCAGGGGGCAACACTGAAGCTTTCTTT.

This clonotype was recorded a few times. This sequence joins TRBV19 and TRBJ1-1, with TRBD1 identical over 9 bases. The CDR3 covers 13 residues. Germline CDR1 is LNHDA and CDR2 is SQIVND (reference sequence). J gave up 5 bases and V 6 bases, and 4 bases lay outside the gene matches. CDR3 in DNA: TGTGCCAGTAGAATCGACAGGGGGACTGAAGCTTTCTTT. This translates into CASRIDRGTEAFF.

In the case of this clonotype: Just one base apart from a much larger clone, this may be a read error. This chain connects TRBV12-3 or TRBV12-4 to TRBJ1-1, with 8 bases matching TRBD1. CDR3 size: 14 residues. Losses at the gene ends were 6 bases for V and 1 base for J; bases not matched to a gene: 4. In DNA form, the CDR3 reads TGTGCCAGCAGATCCGGGACAGGGAACACTGAAGCTTTCTTT. This sequence encodes CASRSGTGNTEAFF.

The sample holds a few counts of this clonotype. CDR3 protein: CASSLGIAGAPTEYNEQFF. CDR3 nucleotides: TGTGCCAGCAGCTTAGGAATAGCGGGAGCACCGACAGAATACAATGAGCAGTTCTTC. The chain links TRBV7-6 to TRBJ2-1; 9 bases line up with TRBD2. The junction had 14 bases not matched to a gene; V was cut back by 1 base and J by 4 bases. The germline V gene has CDR1 SGHVS and CDR2 FNYEAQ. The CDR3 runs to 19 residues.

The rearrangement joins TRBV2 to TRBJ2-5, with 7 bases matching TRBD2. CDR3 length: 16 amino acids. With V trimmed by 7 bases and J by 5 bases, 16 bases remained unmatched. CDR1 is SNHLY, CDR2 FYNNEI, per germline. The CDR3 here is CASKKAGDGVGETQYF. The CDR3 DNA reads TGTGCCAGCAAGAAGGCGGGAGATGGGGTGGGGGAGACCCAGTACTTC.

This clonotype was seen a handful of times. The CDR3 DNA is TGTGCCAGCAGCTCGGACAGATACTCCTACGAGCAGTACTTC. Protein sequence: CASSSDRYSYEQYF. The J gene is TRBJ2-7, the V gene TRBV7-2, with D tentatively TRBD1 (6 bases). Germline V gives CDR1 SGHTA, CDR2 FQGNSA. The CDR3 totals 14 residues. Trimming stripped 4 bases from V and 0 bases from J, with 10 bases between.